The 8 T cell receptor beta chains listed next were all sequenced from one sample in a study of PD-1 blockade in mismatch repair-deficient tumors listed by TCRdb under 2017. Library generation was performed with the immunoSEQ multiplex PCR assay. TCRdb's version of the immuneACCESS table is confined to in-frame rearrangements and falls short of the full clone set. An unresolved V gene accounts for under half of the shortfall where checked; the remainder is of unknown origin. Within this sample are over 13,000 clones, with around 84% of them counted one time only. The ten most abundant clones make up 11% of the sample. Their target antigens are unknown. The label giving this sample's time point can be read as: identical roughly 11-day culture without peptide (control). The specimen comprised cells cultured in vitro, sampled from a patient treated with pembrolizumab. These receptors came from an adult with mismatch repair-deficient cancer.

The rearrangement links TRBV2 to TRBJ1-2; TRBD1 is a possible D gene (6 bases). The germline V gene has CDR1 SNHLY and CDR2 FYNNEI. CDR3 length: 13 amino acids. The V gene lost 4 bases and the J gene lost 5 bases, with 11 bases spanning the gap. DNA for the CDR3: TGTGCCAGCAGTGGGACAGTTTTTTATGGCTACACCTTC. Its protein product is CASSGTVFYGYTF.

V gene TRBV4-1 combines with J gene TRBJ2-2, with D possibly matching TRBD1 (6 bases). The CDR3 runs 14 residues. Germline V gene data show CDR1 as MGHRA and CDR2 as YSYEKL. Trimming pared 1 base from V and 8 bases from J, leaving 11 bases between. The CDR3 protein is CASSQVTGYGELFF. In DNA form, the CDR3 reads TGCGCCAGCAGCCAAGTAACAGGGTATGGGGAGCTGTTTTTT.

DNA for the CDR3: TGTGCCAGCAGCCTCAGTTGGCAGGCCTCCTACGAGCAGTACTTC. Translation: CASSLSWQASYEQYF. The rearrangement joins TRBV27 to TRBJ2-7, with no clear D. Trimming removed 6 bases from V and 0 bases from J, with 15 bases in between. Germline V gene data show CDR1 as MNHEY and CDR2 as SMNVEV (reference sequence). CDR3 length equals 15 residues.

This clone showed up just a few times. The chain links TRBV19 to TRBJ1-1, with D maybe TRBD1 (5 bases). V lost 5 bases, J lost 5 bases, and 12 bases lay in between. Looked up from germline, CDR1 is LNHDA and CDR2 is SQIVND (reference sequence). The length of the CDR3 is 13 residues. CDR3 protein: CASSDGGRTEAFF. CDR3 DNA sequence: TGTGCCAGTAGTGATGGGGGGAGGACTGAAGCTTTCTTT.

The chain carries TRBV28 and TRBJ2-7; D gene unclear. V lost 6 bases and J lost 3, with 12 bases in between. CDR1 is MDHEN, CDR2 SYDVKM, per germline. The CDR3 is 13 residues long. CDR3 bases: TGTGCCAGCAGCCCTTATTCGTTCTACGAGCAGTACTTC. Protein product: CASSPYSFYEQYF.

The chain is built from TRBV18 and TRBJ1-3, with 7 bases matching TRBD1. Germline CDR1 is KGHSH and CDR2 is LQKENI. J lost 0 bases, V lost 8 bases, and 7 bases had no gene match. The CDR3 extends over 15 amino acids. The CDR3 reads CASEKQGTSGNTIYF. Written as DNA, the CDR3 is TGTGCCAGCGAGAAACAGGGGACCTCTGGAAACACCATATATTTT.

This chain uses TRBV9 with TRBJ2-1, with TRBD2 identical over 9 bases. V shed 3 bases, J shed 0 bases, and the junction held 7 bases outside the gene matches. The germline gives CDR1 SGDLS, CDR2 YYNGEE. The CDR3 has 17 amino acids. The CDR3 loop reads CASSEGTSLDSYNEQFF. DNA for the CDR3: TGTGCCAGCAGCGAGGGGACTAGCCTAGACTCCTACAATGAGCAGTTCTTC.

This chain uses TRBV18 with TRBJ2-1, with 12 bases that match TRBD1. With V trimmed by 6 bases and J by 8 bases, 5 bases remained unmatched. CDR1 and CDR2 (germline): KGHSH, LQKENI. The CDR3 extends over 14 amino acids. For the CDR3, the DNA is TGTGCCAGCTCCTCCGGGACAGGGGGCTATGAGCAGTTCTTC. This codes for CASSSGTGGYEQFF.